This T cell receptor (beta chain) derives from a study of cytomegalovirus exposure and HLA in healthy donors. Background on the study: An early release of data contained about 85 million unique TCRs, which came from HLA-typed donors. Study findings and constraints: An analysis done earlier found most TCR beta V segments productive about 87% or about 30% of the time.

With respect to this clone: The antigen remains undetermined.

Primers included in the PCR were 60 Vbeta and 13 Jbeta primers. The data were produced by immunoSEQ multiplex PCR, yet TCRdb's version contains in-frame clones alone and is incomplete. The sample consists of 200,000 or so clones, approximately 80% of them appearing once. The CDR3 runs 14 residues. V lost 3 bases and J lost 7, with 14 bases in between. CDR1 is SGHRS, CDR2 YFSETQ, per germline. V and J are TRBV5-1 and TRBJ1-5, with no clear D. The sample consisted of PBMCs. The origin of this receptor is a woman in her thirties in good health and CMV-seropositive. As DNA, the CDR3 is TGCGCCAGCAGCTCCCAGGCGGGGATCCAGCCCCAGCATTTT. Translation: CASSSQAGIQPQHF.